These 30 T cell receptor beta chains originate from one sample sequenced in a study of T cells in Graves' hyperthyroidism and ophthalmopathy. RNA transcripts served as the template for amplifying TCR beta CDR3 regions. The HTBI set primed first-round TCR CDR3 RT-PCR. Each CDR3 protein gets one entry after TCRdb re-called the multiplex PCR reads with MiXCR. The profile shows approximately 740,000 distinct CDR3 sequences, less than 15% of them singletons. Specimen: blood. Receptors were obtained from a woman aged 18-29 years with Graves' hyperthyroidism.

In this sample, this clonotype turned up many times. This chain uses TRBV11-2 with TRBJ1-3; D perhaps matches TRBD1 (5 bases). CDR3 size: 16 residues. The germline V and J ends were trimmed by 3 bases and 2 bases, with 14 bases remaining between them. Germline assignment: CDR1 SGHAT and CDR2 FQNNGV. The CDR3 coding sequence is TGTGCCAGCAGCTTCCATACCGGGGCCGCTGGAAACACCATATATTTT. Translated: CASSFHTGAAGNTIYF.

This clonotype was detected ten times or more. The chain carries TRBV2 and TRBJ1-1, with TRBD1 identical over 7 bases. Per the germline V gene, CDR1 is SNHLY and CDR2 is FYNNEI. V was pared by 7 bases and J by 3 bases, with 8 bases of the junction left unmatched. This CDR3 is built from 14 residues. The CDR3 loop reads CASNQQGPDTEAFF. CDR3 coding DNA: TGTGCCAGCAATCAACAGGGGCCGGACACTGAAGCTTTCTTT. Filled out from reference TRBV2 and TRBJ1-1, the complete variable domain reads EPEVTQTPSHQVTQMGQEVILRCVPISNHLYFYWYRQILGQKVEFLVSFYNNEISEKSEIFDDQFSVERPDGSNFTLKIRSTKLEDSAMYFCASNQQGPDTEAFFGQGTRLTVV.

The chain recombines TRBV28 with TRBJ2-1; either TRBD1 or TRBD2 may supply D (5 bases each). With 4 bases removed from V and 7 bases from J, the gap between germline ends came to 14 bases. This CDR3 comprises 14 residues. CDR1 is MDHEN, CDR2 SYDVKM, per germline. CDR3 sequence (DNA): TGTGCCAGCAGTTGGCCGAGCGGACATAATGAGCAGTTCTTC. Encoded protein: CASSWPSGHNEQFF.

This clonotype was seen ten or more times. The chain uses TRBV30 and TRBJ2-7; D remains unclear. There are 13 residues in the CDR3. Germline CDR1 and CDR2: GTSNPN and SVGIG (reference sequence). Deletions cut 0 bases from V and 0 bases from J, with 6 bases between. As DNA, the CDR3 is TGTGCCTGGAGTGTTTACAGCTCCTACGAGCAGTACTTC. Translated, it gives CAWSVYSSYEQYF.

This clonotype showed up many times. The chain is built from TRBV11-2 and TRBJ2-1; 13 bases agree with TRBD2. Per the germline V gene, CDR1 is SGHAT and CDR2 is FQNNGV. The length of the CDR3 is 15 residues. J was trimmed by 6 bases and V by 1 base; bases with no gene match: 0. The CDR3 DNA sequence: TGTGCCAGCAGCTTAGGACTAGCGGGAGGCAATGAGCAGTTCTTC. It is translated as CASSLGLAGGNEQFF.

On this clonotype: This clone may be a read error of a much larger clone one base away. In DNA form, the CDR3 reads TGCAGTGAAGTCGGGGGGGGACTAGCGGGAGGTGGAGAGACCCAGTACTTC. This sequence encodes CSEVGGGLAGGGETQYF. The rearrangement uses TRBV20-1 and TRBJ2-5; TRBD2 agrees at 15 bases. This CDR3 has 17 residues. Losses at the gene ends were 7 bases for V and 4 bases for J; bases not matched to a gene: 13. Germline values: CDR1 DFQATT, CDR2 SNEGSKA (reference sequence).

This clonotype was seen repeatedly, ten times or more. V is TRBV27 and J is TRBJ2-1; TRBD2 matches 10 bases. This CDR3 has 16 residues. J gave up 7 bases and V 3 bases, and 9 bases lay outside the gene matches. Germline CDR1 and CDR2: MNHEY and SMNVEV (reference sequence). CDR3 in DNA: TGTGCCAGCAGTTTCGCGGGGACTAGCGTTTTAAATGAGCAGTTCTTC. Encoded protein: CASSFAGTSVLNEQFF.

There are a few counts of this clonotype. This chain joins TRBV19 and TRBJ1-2; tentatively, D is TRBD1 (5 bases). This CDR3 has 14 residues. The ends were cut back, 6 bases at V and 8 bases at J, with 19 bases in the middle. Germline V gene sequence: CDR1 LNHDA, CDR2 SQIVND (reference sequence). The CDR3 here is CASRTTGTVVGYTF. CDR3 DNA sequence: TGTGCCAGTAGGACCACCGGGACGGTGGTCGGCTACACCTTC. Variable domain in full (rest from reference TRBV19 and TRBJ1-2): DGGITQSPKYLFRKEGQNVTLSCEQNLNHDAMYWYRQDPGQGLRLIYYSQIVNDFQKGDIAEGYSVSREKKESFPLTVTSAQKNPTAFYLCASRTTGTVVGYTFGSGTRLTVV.

This clonotype was seen only a few times. The chain joins TRBV28 to TRBJ1-5; D unresolved. V lost 7 bases to trimming and J lost 2 bases, with 15 bases between them. The length of the CDR3 is 15 residues. Germline V gives CDR1 MDHEN, CDR2 SYDVKM. The chain's CDR3 is CASKKTWNGNQPQHF. In DNA form, the CDR3 reads TGTGCCAGCAAAAAAACTTGGAATGGCAATCAGCCCCAGCATTTT.

The chain is built from TRBV2 and TRBJ2-2, with unresolved D. The CDR3 sequence is 14 residues long. Per germline, CDR1 SNHLY and CDR2 FYNNEI. The V and J ends lost 4 bases and 6 bases respectively, with 12 bases between them. The DNA for the CDR3 is TGTGCCAGCAGTGGGGTAGCATCTCCCGGGGAGCTGTTTTTT. Protein product: CASSGVASPGELFF.

This clonotype was seen a few times. In DNA form, the CDR3 reads TGCAGCGTTGTATGGGAGACCCAGTACTTC. Translation gives CSVVWETQYF. The chain recombines TRBV29-1 with TRBJ2-5; D is uncertain. Germline V gene lookup returns CDR1 SQVTM and CDR2 ANQGSEA. The CDR3 extends over 10 amino acids. V lost 4 bases, J lost 5 bases, and 5 bases lay in between.

This clonotype has a count of ten or more. The genes are TRBV13 and TRBJ2-3; no definite D call. The CDR3 extends over 14 amino acids. Germline V gene data show CDR1 as PRHDT and CDR2 as FYEKMQ (reference sequence). The ends were cut back, 4 bases at V and 2 bases at J, with 10 bases in the middle. CDR3 sequence reads: CASSSGLDTDTQYF. Here the CDR3 DNA reads TGTGCCAGCAGCTCTGGTCTCGACACAGATACGCAGTATTTT.

The chain links TRBV4-2 to TRBJ2-2, with TRBD1 as a possible D gene (5 bases). V lost 0 bases and J 3 bases, leaving 8 bases between the germline ends. Germline CDR1 reads LGHNA; CDR2 reads YNFKEQ. CDR3 size: 15 residues. CDR3 DNA: TGTGCCAGCAGCCAAGATGACAGTTACACCGGGGAGCTGTTTTTT. Protein product: CASSQDDSYTGELFF.

Many counts were recorded for this clonotype. J is TRBJ1-5 and V is TRBV28; D is uncertain. V lost 5 bases, J lost 5 bases, and 4 bases lay in between. The CDR3 length is 11 residues. Germline CDR1 is MDHEN and CDR2 is SYDVKM. The CDR3 bases are TGTGCCAGCAGTGTTTATCAGCCCCAGCATTTT. This sequence encodes CASSVYQPQHF.

On this clonotype: Just one base apart from a much larger clone, this may be a read error. The chain is built from TRBV12-3 or TRBV12-4 and TRBJ2-3; TRBD2 matches 8 bases. V lost 9 bases to trimming and J lost 2 bases; unmatched junction nucleotides: 7. The CDR3 runs to 14 residues. This CDR3 reads CARQSGGDTDTQYF. CDR3 bases: TGTGCCAGACAGAGCGGGGGAGACACAGATACGCAGTATTTT.

Ten or more counts support this clonotype. This chain connects TRBV9 to TRBJ2-1; D is unresolved. CDR1 and CDR2 from the germline V gene are SGDLS and YYNGEE. V was cut by 2 bases and J by 0 bases, with 9 bases left in between. CDR3 length: 15 amino acids. Here the CDR3 reads CASSVRAISYNEQFF. In nucleotides, the CDR3 is TGTGCCAGCAGCGTCCGGGCCATCTCCTACAATGAGCAGTTCTTC.

J is TRBJ2-5 and V is TRBV15; D perhaps matches TRBD2 (6 bases). Germline values: CDR1 LNHNV, CDR2 YYDKDF (reference sequence). CDR3 length equals 15 residues. V shed 0 bases and J shed 9 bases, with 17 bases lying between them. CDR3 region: CATSRDRRAPGPQYF. The DNA for the CDR3 is TGTGCCACCAGCAGAGATCGGAGGGCCCCGGGGCCCCAGTACTTC. The complete variable domain, with remaining parts taken from reference TRBV15 and TRBJ2-5, reads DAMVIQNPRYQVTQFGKPVTLSCSQTLNHNVMYWYQQKSSQAPKLLFHYYDKDFNNEADTPDNFQSRRPNTSFCFLDIRSPGLGDTAMYLCATSRDRRAPGPQYFGPGTRLLVL.

This rearrangement joins TRBV5-6 to TRBJ1-5, with TRBD1 matching over 9 bases. Germline V gene lookup returns CDR1 SGHDT and CDR2 YYEEEE. The CDR3 length is 16 residues. The V and J ends lost 4 bases and 7 bases, in that order; junction bases with no gene match: 12. The CDR3 nucleotides are TGTGCCAGCAGCCGGCTGACAGGGGGGGATTGGCAGCCCCAGCATTTT. Translating gives CASSRLTGGDWQPQHF.

This clonotype was counted ten times or more. The V call is TRBV7-2, the J call TRBJ1-2; D not resolved. With 4 bases removed from V and 6 bases from J, the gap between germline ends came to 6 bases. The V gene's germline CDR1 is SGHTA and CDR2 FQGNSA. This CDR3 contains 11 residues. CDR3 residues: CASSSSDGYTF. The CDR3 DNA reads TGTGCCAGCAGCTCAAGTGATGGCTACACCTTC.

This clonotype was found many times. The J gene is TRBJ2-1, the V gene TRBV18; 7 bases map to TRBD2. Trimming at V came to 5 bases and at J to 3 bases, leaving 7 bases not matched to a gene. CDR1 is KGHSH, CDR2 LQKENI, per germline. The CDR3 extends over 15 amino acids. The CDR3 coding sequence is TGTGCCAGCTCAACGATTAGCGGGTTCTACAATGAGCAGTTCTTC. This encodes CASSTISGFYNEQFF.

This clonotype was seen more than once but under ten times. The chain couples TRBV29-1 to TRBJ2-2; 12 nucleotides match TRBD1. With V trimmed by 7 bases and J by 0 bases, 9 bases remained unmatched. The V gene's germline CDR1 is SQVTM and CDR2 ANQGSEA. This CDR3 comprises 17 residues. For the CDR3, the DNA is TGCAGCGGGGGGACAGGGGGCCCGTTCGCGAACACCGGGGAGCTGTTTTTT. This codes for CSGGTGGPFANTGELFF.

This clonotype has a handful of counts. The chain recombines TRBV4-1 with TRBJ2-3; TRBD2 agrees at 7 bases. Trimming removed 4 bases from V and 2 bases from J; junction bases left unmatched: 12. Germline CDR1 is MGHRA and CDR2 is YSYEKL. This CDR3 is built from 17 residues. The CDR3 coding sequence is TGCGCCAGCAGCCCAGCCGGGGCGGGACTATACACAGATACGCAGTATTTT. This encodes CASSPAGAGLYTDTQYF.

This clonotype was observed a few times. The chain couples TRBV24-1 to TRBJ1-5, with 9 bases aligning to TRBD1. The CDR3 contains 17 residues. The J segment lost 0 bases and the V segment lost 9 bases, leaving 11 bases of the junction unmatched. CDR1 KGHDR and CDR2 SFDVKD come from the germline V gene. In nucleotides, the CDR3 is TGTGCCACCGTAGGGACAGGGCTGTTCGATAGCAATCAGCCCCAGCATTTT. Translating gives CATVGTGLFDSNQPQHF.

This clonotype was picked up many times. The chain is built from TRBV7-2 and TRBJ1-1, with D hard to call. Germline V gene data show CDR1 as SGHTA and CDR2 as FQGNSA. The CDR3 is 14 amino acids. Trimming left V 3 bases short and J 4 bases short, with 12 bases between. The CDR3 spells CASSFSHTGTEAFF. In nucleotides, the CDR3 is TGTGCCAGCAGCTTTAGCCACACGGGCACTGAAGCTTTCTTT. Complete variable domain (other parts from reference TRBV7-2 and TRBJ1-1): GAGVSQSPSNKVTEKGKDVELRCDPISGHTALYWYRQSLGQGLEFLIYFQGNSAPDKSGLPSDRFSAERTGGSVSTLTIQRTQQEDSAVYLCASSFSHTGTEAFFGQGTRLTVV.

A word on this clonotype: A read error may be the cause here, since a much bigger clone is one base away. This likely comes from a read error, as the CDR3 has no conserved phenylalanine or tryptophan at its end. The DNA for the CDR3 is TGTGCCAGCAGCCCAAGGACAGGGGGACCTAGCGAGCAGTACCTC. Translation: CASSPRTGGPSEQYL. The V gene is TRBV7-9, the J gene TRBJ2-7; 10 bases are shared with TRBD1. The length of the CDR3 is 15 residues. Germline V gives CDR1 SEHNR, CDR2 FQNEAQ (reference sequence). Germline trimming cut 5 bases from V and 6 bases from J; bases unmatched to any gene: 10.

At least ten counts were recorded for this clonotype. The chain combines TRBV27 with TRBJ2-2, with a tentative D call TRBD2 (6 bases). Germline-derived CDR1 and CDR2 are MNHEY and SMNVEV (reference sequence). The CDR3 runs 12 residues. Trimming removed 8 bases at V and 4 bases at J, with 8 bases between. The CDR3 protein is CASAGFTGELFF. CDR3 coding DNA: TGTGCCAGCGCGGGGTTCACCGGGGAGCTGTTTTTT.

This clonotype came up many times. A junction boundary mismatches the germline segment, possibly from a read error. The genes are TRBV12-3 or TRBV12-4 and TRBJ2-3, with TRBD1 identical over 12 bases. The CDR3 loop spans 16 amino acids. The CDR3 protein is CASSLAGTGGTDTQYF. The CDR3 region has the DNA TGTGCCAGCAGTTTGGCCGGGACAGGGGGCACGGATACGCAGTATTTT.

This clonotype was recorded at least ten times. V is TRBV20-1 and J is TRBJ2-1, with 8 bases aligning to TRBD2. V was pared by 6 bases and J by 4 bases, with 8 bases of the junction left unmatched. The CDR3 has 14 residues. The germline gives CDR1 DFQATT, CDR2 SNEGSKA (reference sequence). The CDR3 loop reads CSADERESYNEQFF. In nucleotides, the CDR3 is TGCAGTGCCGATGAGCGGGAGAGTTACAATGAGCAGTTCTTC.

On this clonotype: A single base separates this from a much larger clone, so it may be a read error. This chain joins TRBV7-8 and TRBJ2-1, with no clear D. The DNA end favors TRBJ2-7, so the J call may be wrong. Per germline, CDR1 SGHVS and CDR2 FQNEAQ. The CDR3 consists of 11 residues. The CDR3 DNA follows: TGTGCCAGCACCACTCACAATGAGCAGTACTTC. Protein sequence: CASTTHNEQYF.

CDR3 sequence reads: CAISEPGQPNTEAFF. The CDR3 region has the DNA TGTGCCATCAGTGAGCCGGGACAGCCGAACACTGAAGCTTTCTTT. The chain combines TRBV10-3 with TRBJ1-1, with 7 bases fitting TRBD1. Germline lookup yields CDR1 ENHRY and CDR2 SYGVKD. The V segment lost 2 bases and the J segment 1 base; nucleotides outside the gene matches: 4. This CDR3 has 15 amino acids.